The 29 T cell receptor beta chains below were found in one sample sequenced in a study of glioma-infiltrating T cells after dendritic cell vaccination. Here immunoSEQ multiplex PCR was the method, and the copy in TCRdb shows in-frame clones only, minus some. The table has about 46,000 clones, 75% to 90% seen once. Time point defined: after dendritic cell vaccination, including at tumor progression/relapse. This sample comprised blood, obtained after dendritic cell vaccination. The receptors here all came from a human donor with glioblastoma.

This clone was recorded only once. The CDR3 loop reads CASSLLGDGYTF. CDR3 nucleotide sequence: TGTGCCAGCAGTTTATTGGGCGATGGCTACACCTTC. The rearrangement links TRBV28 to TRBJ1-2; D not resolved. This CDR3 has 12 amino acids. In germline, CDR1 is MDHEN, CDR2 SYDVKM. Deletions cut 1 base from V and 6 bases from J, with 6 bases between.

This sequence joins TRBV5-6 and TRBJ2-3; 9 bases are a match to TRBD2. Germline V gene sequence: CDR1 SGHDT, CDR2 YYEEEE. Trimming cost V 3 bases and J 4 bases; bases outside gene matches: 15. This CDR3 region has 18 residues. The CDR3 DNA is TGTGCCAGCAGCTACCAAAGTAAGGTAGCGGGAGTAGCAGATACGCAGTATTTT. Translation gives CASSYQSKVAGVADTQYF.

The chain employs TRBV6-5 and TRBJ2-7; 9 bases map to TRBD1. The germline V gene encodes CDR1 MNHEY and CDR2 SVGAGI. J lost 5 bases, V lost 10 bases, and 9 bases had no gene match. This CDR3 spans 13 amino acids. As DNA, the CDR3 is TGTGCCACAATCCCCGGGACAGGGAACGAGCAGTACTTC. Protein sequence: CATIPGTGNEQYF.

The chain links TRBV2 to TRBJ2-2; D perhaps matches TRBD1 (5 bases). Trimming stripped 6 bases from V and 0 bases from J, with 8 bases between. The CDR3 sequence is 14 residues long. Germline V gives CDR1 SNHLY, CDR2 FYNNEI. The CDR3 region is CASSGRANTGELFF. CDR3 DNA: TGTGCCAGCAGCGGCAGGGCGAACACCGGGGAGCTGTTTTTT.

This clone was counted between two and nine times. The V and J genes are TRBV6-6 and TRBJ1-1, with D possibly being TRBD1 (5 bases). CDR3 length equals 13 residues. Trimming removed 6 bases at V and 7 bases at J, with 15 bases between. Germline V gene data show CDR1 as MNHNY and CDR2 as SVGAGI (reference sequence). Written as DNA, the CDR3 is TGTGCCAGCAGCCTCACGACAGACCTTGAAGCTTTCTTT. As protein: CASSLTTDLEAFF.

The V call is TRBV30, the J call TRBJ2-1; 9 nucleotides align to TRBD2. With V trimmed by 3 bases and J by 4 bases, 10 bases remained unmatched. The V gene's germline CDR1 is GTSNPN and CDR2 SVGIG (reference sequence). The CDR3 has 16 residues. The CDR3 reads CAWSASPGLAYNEQFF. The CDR3 DNA reads TGTGCCTGGAGCGCGTCTCCGGGACTAGCATACAATGAGCAGTTCTTC.

V usage is TRBV7-9 and J usage is TRBJ2-3; 15 bases line up with TRBD2. CDR3 length: 18 residues. Per the germline V gene, CDR1 is SEHNR and CDR2 is FQNEAQ (reference sequence). The trim removed 5 bases at V and 4 bases at J, leaving 10 bases unmatched. The CDR3 reads CASSTPGTSGRLSDTQYF. The CDR3 DNA reads TGTGCCAGCAGCACCCCCGGGACTAGCGGGAGGTTGTCAGATACGCAGTATTTT.

V usage is TRBV29-1 and J usage is TRBJ1-5; D is possibly TRBD1 (5 bases). The CDR3 is 14 residues long. Germline V gene sequence: CDR1 SQVTM, CDR2 ANQGSEA. The V end was cut by 6 bases, the J end by 1 base, with 13 bases between. The CDR3 region is CSVGGGASNQPQHF. The CDR3, as DNA: TGCAGCGTGGGAGGCGGGGCAAGCAATCAGCCCCAGCATTTT.

The chain joins TRBV28 to TRBJ1-2; TRBD1 is a possible D gene (6 bases). Deletions cut 10 bases from V and 8 bases from J, with 14 bases between. The germline CDR1 and CDR2 sequences are MDHEN and SYDVKM. The CDR3 consists of 11 residues. The CDR3 reads CATYYRDGYTF. In DNA form, the CDR3 reads TGTGCCACGTACTACAGGGACGGCTACACCTTC.

J is TRBJ2-7 and V is TRBV4-1, with 8 bases identical to TRBD2. V shed 0 bases, J shed 2 bases, and the junction held 3 bases outside the gene matches. The CDR3 spans 15 residues. Germline assignment: CDR1 MGHRA and CDR2 YSYEKL. CDR3 amino acids: CASSQDKREPYEQYF. The CDR3 DNA is TGCGCCAGCAGCCAAGATAAGCGGGAGCCCTACGAGCAGTACTTC.

The chain links TRBV11-2 to TRBJ2-1; weak D call: TRBD2 (5 bases). The germline V and J ends were trimmed by 3 bases and 7 bases, with 10 bases remaining between them. This CDR3 has 13 amino acids. Germline CDR1 and CDR2: SGHAT and FQNNGV. The CDR3 bases are TGTGCCAGCAGCTTGAACCGGGAAAATGAGCAGTTCTTC. It encodes CASSLNRENEQFF.

The chain has TRBV19 and TRBJ1-1; no clear D gene. This CDR3 comprises 14 residues. V shed 1 base and J shed 1 base, with 7 bases lying between them. Germline assignment: CDR1 LNHDA and CDR2 SQIVND (reference sequence). Written as DNA, the CDR3 is TGTGCCAGTAGTATAGGAGGGAGGAACACTGAAGCTTTCTTT. Encoded protein: CASSIGGRNTEAFF.

The chain links TRBV5-1 to TRBJ1-2; maybe TRBD1 (6 bases). The germline V gene encodes CDR1 SGHRS and CDR2 YFSETQ. The CDR3 is made up of 15 amino acids. V lost 5 bases and J 4 bases, leaving 18 bases between the germline ends. The CDR3 region is CASRDRPDSIYGYTF. Here the CDR3 DNA reads TGCGCCAGCAGGGATCGTCCGGACAGCATCTATGGCTACACCTTC.

The chain uses TRBV27 and TRBJ1-2; TRBD1 matches at 9 bases. Germline CDR1 and CDR2: MNHEY and SMNVEV (reference sequence). Trimming took 5 bases from V and 7 from J; bases not matched to a gene: 8. This CDR3 spans 14 amino acids. CDR3: CASSPGQGSPGYTF. The CDR3 DNA reads TGTGCCAGCAGTCCGGGACAGGGTAGTCCTGGCTACACCTTC.

This clone was detected a few times. The chain is built from TRBV5-1 and TRBJ2-2; 12 bases are shared with TRBD2. Germline values: CDR1 SGHRS, CDR2 YFSETQ. This CDR3 region has 19 residues. V shed 0 bases, J shed 1 base, and the junction held 7 bases outside the gene matches. The CDR3 loop is CASSLGLAGGPGNTGELFF. The CDR3 nucleotides read TGCGCCAGCAGCTTGGGTCTAGCGGGAGGGCCCGGGAACACCGGGGAGCTGTTTTTT. Drawing the rest from reference TRBV5-1 and TRBJ2-2, the complete variable domain is KAGVTQTPRYLIKTRGQQVTLSCSPISGHRSVSWYQQTPGQGLQFLFEYFSETQRNKGNFPGRFSGRQFSNSRSEMNVSTLELGDSALYLCASSLGLAGGPGNTGELFFGEGSRLTVL.

V gene TRBV5-1 combines with J gene TRBJ2-7; TRBD2 matches at 7 bases. J gave up 0 bases and V 3 bases, and 6 bases lay outside the gene matches. Germline CDR1 SGHRS, CDR2 YFSETQ. This CDR3 comprises 15 residues. This CDR3 reads CASSSLAGVSYEQYF. CDR3 nucleotide sequence: TGCGCCAGCAGCTCCCTCGCGGGAGTCTCCTACGAGCAGTACTTC.

The chain links TRBV2 to TRBJ1-3; 7 nucleotides match TRBD1. The V and J ends lost 4 bases and 2 bases, in that order; junction bases with no gene match: 2. The CDR3 has 14 amino acids. CDR1 is SNHLY and CDR2 is FYNNEI in the germline V gene. CDR3 region: CASSVDRAGNTIYF. For the CDR3, the DNA is TGTGCCAGCAGTGTAGACAGGGCTGGAAACACCATATATTTT.

V gene TRBV19 combines with J gene TRBJ2-1, with a weak D call TRBD2 (7 bases). Per the germline V gene, CDR1 is LNHDA and CDR2 is SQIVND (reference sequence). CDR3 length: 21 amino acids. V was shortened by 5 bases and J by 0 bases, with 29 bases between the two germline ends. The CDR3, as DNA: TGTGCCAGTAGTTATCTCGGGGGGCACCCGCCTAGCGCCAGCTCCTACAATGAGCAGTTCTTC. Residues: CASSYLGGHPPSASSYNEQFF.

The V and J genes are TRBV4-3 and TRBJ1-1; D may be TRBD1 (5 bases). The ends were cut back, 0 bases at V and 4 bases at J, with 9 bases in the middle. The germline gives CDR1 LGHNA, CDR2 YSLEER. The CDR3 loop spans 14 amino acids. The chain's CDR3 is CASSQEGGVTEAFF. Here the CDR3 DNA reads TGCGCCAGCAGCCAAGAGGGGGGGGTCACTGAAGCTTTCTTT.

The gene calls are TRBV7-9 and TRBJ2-1; D call uncertain. The CDR3 has 13 amino acids. V was pared by 1 base and J by 9 bases, with 10 bases between. Germline V gene data show CDR1 as SEHNR and CDR2 as FQNEAQ (reference sequence). CDR3 region: CASSLVSRSEQFF. CDR3 sequence (DNA): TGTGCCAGCAGCTTAGTGTCTCGTAGTGAGCAGTTCTTC.

V gene TRBV21-1 combines with J gene TRBJ1-5. TRBV21-1 constitutes a pseudogene. CDR3 length: 16 residues. The CDR3 DNA reads as TGTGCCAGCACCTGGAAGGAGGAGGGGAGGGATCAGCCCCAGCATTTT. It translates to CASTWKEEGRDQPQHF.

The chain uses TRBV9 and TRBJ2-1; TRBD1 matches at 8 bases. Germline CDR1 reads SGDLS; CDR2 reads YYNGEE. The CDR3 sequence is 15 residues long. Trimming took 0 bases from V and 8 from J; bases not matched to a gene: 7. The CDR3 sequence: CASSVVQGEVDEQFF. The DNA of the CDR3 is TGTGCCAGCAGCGTAGTACAGGGGGAGGTCGATGAGCAGTTCTTC.

V is TRBV5-4 and J is TRBJ2-5; 7 bases are shared with TRBD1. With 4 bases clipped from V and 5 bases from J, the junction kept 14 bases outside the gene matches. CDR3 size: 16 residues. Germline-derived CDR1 and CDR2 are SGHNT and YYREEE (reference sequence). CDR3 DNA: TGTGCCAGCAGCCCGAGCGGAAGTCGGACAGGCGAGACCCAGTACTTC. The encoded protein is CASSPSGSRTGETQYF.

The rearrangement links TRBV7-9 to TRBJ2-7, with a possible D match to TRBD1 (5 bases). Per germline, CDR1 SEHNR and CDR2 FQNEAQ (reference sequence). CDR3 size: 12 residues. Trimming left V 5 bases short and J 6 bases short, with 11 bases between. CDR3 residues: CASSVDQGEQYF. CDR3 bases: TGTGCCAGCAGCGTAGACCAGGGCGAGCAGTACTTC.

This clone was observed once. The chain recombines TRBV18 with TRBJ2-7; 9 nucleotides match TRBD2. Germline assignment: CDR1 KGHSH and CDR2 LQKENI. V shed 2 bases and J 7 bases; nucleotides not matched to a gene: 9. The CDR3 spans 15 residues. The CDR3, as DNA: TGTGCCAGCTCACCATTGGCGGGAGGGTTCTCGGAGCAGTACTTC. Protein product: CASSPLAGGFSEQYF.

The rearrangement joins TRBV28 to TRBJ1-1, with a weak D call TRBD1 (6 bases). The CDR3 is made up of 15 amino acids. Germline CDR1 is MDHEN and CDR2 is SYDVKM. V was trimmed by 2 bases and J by 4 bases, leaving 14 bases between them. The CDR3 here is CASSLGGRGGTEAFF. CDR3 coding DNA: TGTGCCAGCAGTTTAGGCGGGAGGGGGGGCACTGAAGCTTTCTTT.

V usage is TRBV6-6 and J usage is TRBJ2-5; D is perhaps TRBD2 (6 bases). In germline, CDR1 is MNHNY, CDR2 SVGAGI (reference sequence). The V end was cut by 8 bases, the J end by 4 bases, with 14 bases between. The CDR3 covers 13 residues. The CDR3 sequence: CASSGEVRETQYF. In nucleotides, the CDR3 is TGTGCCAGCTCGGGGGAGGTTAGAGAGACCCAGTACTTC.

The rearrangement joins TRBV6-6 to TRBJ2-2; 7 nucleotides line up with TRBD1. V lost 4 bases, J lost 5 bases, and 4 bases stayed unmatched. Germline CDR1 reads MNHNY; CDR2 reads SVGAGI (reference sequence). This CDR3 has 14 residues. The CDR3 DNA sequence: TGTGCCAGCAGTTCGCCAGGGGGAACCGGGGAGCTGTTTTTT. Its translation: CASSSPGGTGELFF.

V and J are TRBV10-3 and TRBJ2-7; TRBD1 might be the D (6 bases). Germline V gives CDR1 ENHRY, CDR2 SYGVKD. Trimming cost V 4 bases and J 0 bases, with 16 bases left between them. This CDR3 is 16 amino acids long. CDR3 sequence reads: CAISGAGTLSSYEQYF. The CDR3 DNA reads TGTGCCATCAGTGGAGCCGGGACACTCAGCTCCTACGAGCAGTACTTC.